These T cell receptor beta chains were read from a single sample in a study of blood T cell repertoires in COVID-19. Measured with immunoSEQ multiplex PCR; TCRdb has only the in-frame clones, and not every one. The profile shows 60,000 to 75,000 clones, approximately 85% of them singletons. Material: peripheral blood. Receptors originate from a human donor in a cohort sampled during active COVID-19. Both conserved end residues are part of each CDR3. The order of the fields is J gene, clone size, D gene, V gene, CDR3 protein, CDR3 DNA. The D gene is left open where the match is weak. Where a row states a size, it is once, few, many or the class of an expanded clone; other rows omit it.

J: TRBJ1-5
size: -
D: TRBD1
V: TRBV19
CDR3: CASSIDGQGQPQHF
DNA: TGTGCCAGTAGTATAGATGGACAGGGCCAGCCCCAGCATTTT

J: TRBJ1-1
size: -
D: -
V: TRBV14
CDR3: CASSHKAGAGNTEAFF
DNA: TGTGCCAGCAGTCATAAAGCGGGGGCGGGGAACACTGAAGCTTTCTTT

J: TRBJ1-4
size: once
D: TRBD1
V: TRBV6-6
CDR3: CASRPTGGEEKLFF
DNA: TGTGCCAGCAGGCCGACAGGGGGCGAGGAAAAACTGTTTTTT

J: TRBJ2-1
size: -
D: -
V: TRBV2
CDR3: CASSEITKQGGEQFF
DNA: TGTGCCAGCAGTGAGATCACAAAGCAGGGCGGTGAGCAGTTCTTC

J: TRBJ2-1
size: -
D: -
V: TRBV15
CDR3: CATSRERQAHNEQFF
DNA: TGTGCCACCAGCAGAGAGCGTCAAGCCCACAATGAGCAGTTCTTC

J: TRBJ1-2
size: -
D: -
V: TRBV25-1
CDR3: CASSHTGGASGYTF
DNA: TGTGCCAGCAGTCACACCGGGGGGGCTTCTGGCTACACCTTC

J: TRBJ1-1
size: -
D: -
V: TRBV30
CDR3: CAWSVNSLNTEAFF
DNA: TGTGCCTGGAGTGTCAATAGTCTGAACACTGAAGCTTTCTTT

J: TRBJ2-1
size: -
D: TRBD1
V: TRBV5-1
CDR3: CASSLDPGGNNEQFF
DNA: TGCGCCAGCAGCTTGGATCCAGGGGGAAACAATGAGCAGTTCTTC

J: TRBJ1-2
size: -
D: -
V: TRBV6-1
CDR3: CASSDKSRDYGYTF
DNA: TGTGCCAGCAGTGACAAGTCTCGGGACTATGGCTACACCTTC

J: TRBJ2-7
size: -
D: TRBD1
V: TRBV10-3
CDR3: CAISDPLAWGQGAYEQYF
DNA: TGTGCCATCAGTGACCCCCTTGCATGGGGACAGGGGGCATACGAGCAGTACTTC

J: TRBJ2-1
size: -
D: -
V: TRBV7-9
CDR3: CASSLDEGAYNEQFF
DNA: TGTGCCAGCAGCTTAGATGAAGGGGCCTACAATGAGCAGTTCTTC

J: TRBJ2-5
size: -
D: -
V: TRBV14
CDR3: CASSQAGGRQYF
DNA: TGTGCCAGCAGCCAAGCCGGCGGGCGACAGTACTTC

J: TRBJ1-4
size: once
D: -
V: TRBV3-1/TRBV3-2
CDR3: CASSQLVRGGEKLFF
DNA: TGTGCCAGCAGCCAATTAGTCCGGGGAGGCGAAAAACTGTTTTTT

J: TRBJ2-1
size: -
D: -
V: TRBV30
CDR3: CAWSGGRTSYNEQFF
DNA: TGTGCCTGGAGTGGAGGCCGAACTTCCTACAATGAGCAGTTCTTC

J: TRBJ1-1
size: many
D: -
V: TRBV19
CDR3: CASIQGPRNTEAFF
DNA: TGTGCCAGTATCCAGGGGCCGAGGAACACTGAAGCTTTCTTT

J: TRBJ2-2
size: -
D: -
V: TRBV11-2
CDR3: CASSPLTGELFF
DNA: TGTGCCAGCAGCCCCCTCACCGGGGAGCTGTTTTTT

J: TRBJ1-1
size: few
D: -
V: TRBV7-9
CDR3: CASSLLGAGEAFF
DNA: TGTGCCAGCAGCTTATTAGGGGCAGGTGAAGCTTTCTTT

J: TRBJ1-4
size: -
D: TRBD1
V: TRBV7-6
CDR3: CASSNPPRDRNEKLFF
DNA: TGTGCCAGCAGCAACCCGCCCCGGGACAGGAATGAAAAACTGTTTTTT

J: TRBJ2-1
size: medium-sized
D: TRBD2
V: TRBV10-2
CDR3: CASSESTSGSAGSYNEQFF
DNA: TGCGCCAGCAGTGAGTCGACTAGCGGCTCGGCTGGCTCCTACAATGAGCAGTTCTTC

J: TRBJ1-3
size: -
D: -
V: TRBV19
CDR3: CATKRTVLSGNTIYF
DNA: TGTGCCACCAAGAGGACAGTTCTCTCTGGAAACACCATATATTTT

J: TRBJ1-2
size: -
D: -
V: TRBV6-5
CDR3: CASSYDPYLMGGGYTF
DNA: TGTGCCAGCAGTTACGACCCGTACCTGATGGGGGGTGGCTACACCTTC

J: TRBJ2-7
size: -
D: -
V: TRBV5-4
CDR3: CASSPTEWGGTYEQYF
DNA: TGTGCCAGCAGCCCGACCGAATGGGGCGGGACCTACGAGCAGTACTTC

J: TRBJ1-3
size: -
D: -
V: TRBV6-8
CDR3: CASRGACGNTIYF
DNA: TGTGCCAGCCGGGGTGCTTGCGGAAACACCATATATTTT

J: TRBJ1-1
size: few
D: TRBD1
V: TRBV6-6
CDR3: CASRKTGRRGDTEAFF
DNA: TGTGCCAGCAGGAAGACAGGGAGGAGAGGGGACACTGAAGCTTTCTTT

J: TRBJ2-3
size: -
D: -
V: TRBV30
CDR3: CAWSKDSPGTDTQYF
DNA: TGTGCCTGGAGTAAGGACAGTCCTGGCACAGATACGCAGTATTTT

J: TRBJ2-2
size: -
D: -
V: TRBV5-1
CDR3: CASRPRDTGLPGELFF
DNA: TGCGCCAGCAGACCCCGGGACACTGGACTTCCCGGGGAGCTGTTTTTT

J: TRBJ2-7
size: -
D: -
V: TRBV19
CDR3: CASSRRVEYEQYF
DNA: TGTGCCAGTAGTAGGAGGGTGGAGTACGAGCAGTACTTC

J: TRBJ2-5
size: -
D: -
V: TRBV7-6
CDR3: CASSHRETQYF
DNA: TGTGCCAGCAGCCACAGAGAGACCCAGTACTTC

J: TRBJ2-5
size: -
D: TRBD1
V: TRBV7-9
CDR3: CASSSSGGMETQYF
DNA: TGTGCCAGCAGCTCCTCAGGGGGAATGGAGACCCAGTACTTC

J: TRBJ1-2
size: -
D: -
V: TRBV14
CDR3: CASSRLQGYGYTF
DNA: TGTGCCAGCAGCCGATTACAGGGTTACGGCTACACCTTC

J: TRBJ2-5
size: once
D: -
V: TRBV9
CDR3: CASSHPRPSGRGDPQYF
DNA: TGTGCCAGCAGCCACCCTCGTCCCTCGGGAAGAGGAGACCCCCAGTACTTC

J: TRBJ1-5
size: -
D: TRBD1
V: TRBV7-6
CDR3: CASSPQREGGNGQPQHF
DNA: TGTGCCAGCAGCCCACAAAGAGAAGGGGGCAACGGTCAGCCCCAGCATTTT

J: TRBJ2-3
size: -
D: TRBD2
V: TRBV10-2
CDR3: CASRDQPSGSTDTQYF
DNA: TGCGCCAGCAGGGATCAACCTAGCGGTAGCACAGATACGCAGTATTTT